The clone carrying this T cell receptor (beta chain) was counted between two and nine times. This sample is drawn from a study of T-cell memory formation after mild COVID-19. The CDR3 covers 13 residues. Germline V gene data show CDR1 as SNHLY and CDR2 as FYNNEI. V lost 4 bases to trimming and J lost 7 bases, with 8 bases between them. TCRdb called the 5' RACE reads again in MiXCR, with one record for every CDR3 protein. The data show around 160,000 distinct CDR3 sequences, around 10% seen once. This sequence was found in a man aged 18 to 30 who had mild COVID-19 (a few samples of this study predate the infection). Cell type and time point are not known. The genes are TRBV2 and TRBJ1-6, with D tentatively TRBD1 (5 bases). Sequencing was done on a sample of PBMCs or a T cell subset sorted from them (not recorded which). CDR3 in amino acids: CASSGQSNSPLHF. The CDR3 DNA reads TGTGCCAGCAGTGGACAGTCCAATTCACCCCTCCACTTT.